The 19 T cell receptor beta chains below come from one sample, sequenced in a study of identical twins. TCRdb reanalysed the 5' RACE reads using MiXCR and keeps one entry per CDR3 protein. Of 500,000 to 700,000 distinct CDR3 sequences listed, just over 7% are singletons. The sample was also linked to a second study, of yellow fever vaccine responses in identical twins.

The sequenced material came from PBMCs. These receptors came from a young woman in good health.

This clonotype was detected only a few times. The chain recombines TRBV4-1 with TRBJ2-3; a weak D match, TRBD2 (6 bases). The germline gives CDR1 MGHRA, CDR2 YSYEKL. V gave up 1 base and J gave up 6 bases, with 14 bases separating them. The length of the CDR3 is 15 residues. CDR3 sequence: CASSQAKRGGDTQYF. CDR3 DNA: TGCGCCAGCAGCCAAGCTAAACGGGGAGGCGATACGCAGTATTTT.

This clonotype was observed a few times. The genes are TRBV20-1 and TRBJ2-2, with 8 nucleotides matching TRBD1. J was trimmed by 4 bases and V by 3 bases; bases with no gene match: 7. Germline V lookup: CDR1 DFQATT, CDR2 SNEGSKA (reference sequence). This CDR3 is 15 amino acids long. The CDR3 nucleotides read TGCAGTGCTAGCGGCAGGGGGCTTGTCACCGGGGAGCTGTTTTTT. Protein product: CSASGRGLVTGELFF.

This clonotype appeared many times. One junction end does not reproduce the germline sequence, and a read error may be involved. The chain couples TRBV5-1 to TRBJ1-1, with 8 nucleotides matching TRBD1. The CDR3 loop spans 12 amino acids. Per germline, CDR1 SGHRS and CDR2 YFSETQ. CDR3 sequence reads: CASSLGQGEAFF. Written as DNA, the CDR3 is TGTGCCAGCAGCTTAGGACAGGGAGAAGCTTTCTTT.

This clonotype has just a few counts. The chain combines TRBV24-1 with TRBJ2-7; 7 bases are a match to TRBD1. Germline CDR1 is KGHDR and CDR2 is SFDVKD. The CDR3 sequence is 13 residues long. Trimming at V came to 2 bases and at J to 7 bases, leaving 4 bases not matched to a gene. The CDR3 DNA reads as TGTGCCACCAGTGATTCAGGGGGATGGGAGCAGTACTTC. This encodes CATSDSGGWEQYF.

V usage is TRBV7-8 and J usage is TRBJ1-1; D not resolved. The CDR3 runs to 17 residues. V lost 0 bases to trimming and J lost 1 base, with 15 bases between them. CDR1 and CDR2 (germline): SGHVS, FQNEAQ. The CDR3 DNA follows: TGTGCCAGCAGCTTAGCGACATCCCTCTGGGGGAACACTGAAGCTTTCTTT. It codes for CASSLATSLWGNTEAFF.

This clonotype has just a few counts. This chain connects TRBV7-9 to TRBJ1-4, with D possibly matching TRBD1 (6 bases). In germline, CDR1 is SEHNR, CDR2 FQNEAQ (reference sequence). The CDR3 runs to 15 residues. V gave up 3 bases and J gave up 6 bases, with 14 bases separating them. The CDR3 reads CASSFPRGSDEKLFF. The CDR3 bases are TGTGCCAGCAGCTTTCCGAGGGGGTCAGATGAAAAACTGTTTTTT. Together with reference TRBV7-9 and TRBJ1-4, the CDR3 gives the full variable domain: DTGVSQNPRHKITKRGQNVTFRCDPISEHNRLYWYRQTLGQGPEFLTYFQNEAQLEKSRLLSDRFSAERPKGSFSTLEIQRTEQGDSAMYLCASSFPRGSDEKLFFGSGTQLSVL.

This clonotype was found a few times. The J gene is TRBJ2-7, the V gene TRBV5-4; 9 bases agree with TRBD1. Looked up from germline, CDR1 is SGHNT and CDR2 is YYREEE (reference sequence). V shed 0 bases and J 4 bases; nucleotides not matched to a gene: 5. The CDR3 loop spans 15 amino acids. As DNA, the CDR3 is TGTGCCAGCAGCTTGGGGGACAGGGAAAAATACGAGCAGTACTTC. Protein sequence: CASSLGDREKYEQYF.

V and J are TRBV5-4 and TRBJ2-2; 8 bases align to TRBD1. V lost 1 base and J lost 6; bases outside the gene matches: 8. CDR1 and CDR2 from the germline V gene are SGHNT and YYREEE (reference sequence). The CDR3 has 16 amino acids. CDR3 in DNA: TGTGCCAGCAGCTTGCAGTACAGGGGGTTGGCCGGGGAGCTGTTTTTT. The encoded protein is CASSLQYRGLAGELFF.

In this sample, this clonotype turned up many times. The V gene is TRBV29-1, the J gene TRBJ1-2; no clear D gene. Germline loops: CDR1 SQVTM, CDR2 ANQGSEA. V lost 1 base and J 8 bases, leaving 5 bases between the germline ends. The CDR3 contains 10 residues. CDR3 residues: CSVEGRGYTF. CDR3 nucleotide sequence: TGCAGCGTTGAAGGTCGGGGCTACACCTTC.

The table lists this clonotype with a few counts. The V call is TRBV27, the J call TRBJ1-6; tentatively, D is TRBD1 (6 bases). Germline values: CDR1 MNHEY, CDR2 SMNVEV (reference sequence). V lost 3 bases and J 8 bases, leaving 11 bases between the germline ends. The CDR3 extends over 14 amino acids. The CDR3 region is CASSFGGLHSPLHF. The CDR3 DNA reads as TGTGCCAGCAGTTTTGGGGGCCTCCATTCACCCCTCCACTTT.

The V call is TRBV5-1, the J call TRBJ2-7; TRBD2 matches 7 bases. J lost 6 bases, V lost 4 bases, and 7 bases had no gene match. The CDR3 is 13 amino acids. Germline lookup yields CDR1 SGHRS and CDR2 YFSETQ. The chain's CDR3 is CASSRRTSREQYV. For the CDR3, the DNA is TGCGCCAGCAGCCGAAGGACTAGTCGCGAGCAGTACGTC.

V usage is TRBV6-5 and J usage is TRBJ2-3; a possible D gene is TRBD2 (5 bases). In germline, CDR1 is MNHEY, CDR2 SVGAGI. The CDR3 totals 16 residues. The germline V and J ends were trimmed by 2 bases and 1 base, with 13 bases remaining between them. For the CDR3, the DNA is TGTGCCAGCAGTTACACCTACACGCGGGGCACAGATACGCAGTATTTT. Amino acids: CASSYTYTRGTDTQYF.

This clonotype has a count of ten or more. The V call is TRBV12-3 or TRBV12-4, the J call TRBJ2-5; D gene uncertain. CDR3 length: 15 residues. Trimming pared 2 bases from V and 3 bases from J, leaving 13 bases between. The CDR3 loop is CASSLFRATKETQYF. CDR3 bases: TGTGCCAGCAGTTTATTTCGGGCGACCAAAGAGACCCAGTACTTC.

This clonotype was detected many times. CDR3 coding DNA: TGTGCCAGCAGTGAAGGGACAGGGAACGGGGAGCTGTTTTTT. This sequence encodes CASSEGTGNGELFF. The V call is TRBV28, the J call TRBJ2-2; 9 bases align to TRBD1. CDR3 size: 14 residues. Germline-derived CDR1 and CDR2 are MDHEN and SYDVKM. V lost 5 bases and J lost 7; bases outside the gene matches: 5.

This clonotype was recorded at least ten times. J is TRBJ1-5 and V is TRBV15; D is unclear. Germline assignment: CDR1 LNHNV and CDR2 YYDKDF (reference sequence). This CDR3 has 12 amino acids. V gave up 2 bases and J gave up 3 bases, with 2 bases separating them. DNA for the CDR3: TGTGCCACCAGCAGAAACAATCAGCCCCAGCATTTT. Translation gives CATSRNNQPQHF.

The chain recombines TRBV27 with TRBJ2-2, with no clear D. Between the trimmed V and J ends, which lost 5 bases and 4 bases, there was a span of 11 bases. Germline V gives CDR1 MNHEY, CDR2 SMNVEV (reference sequence). The CDR3 runs 14 residues. The CDR3 region is CASSTRTGTGELFF. The DNA of the CDR3 is TGTGCCAGCAGTACCCGGACGGGCACCGGGGAGCTGTTTTTT.

This clonotype was observed many times. The chain employs TRBV15 and TRBJ2-3, with no clear D. CDR1 and CDR2 (germline): LNHNV, YYDKDF (reference sequence). V lost 5 bases, J lost 9 bases, and 24 bases lay in between. The CDR3 runs 16 residues. The CDR3 coding sequence is TGTGCCACCAGCGGCCGTCCTCTAACGTCCCTGAGGACGCAGTATTTT. It encodes CATSGRPLTSLRTQYF.

This clonotype occurred many times. The chain recombines TRBV7-8 with TRBJ2-1; D may correspond to TRBD1 or TRBD2 (6 bases each). Germline V CDR1 and CDR2: SGHVS, FQNEAQ. The V end lost 3 bases, the J end lost 7 bases, and 10 bases lay between the germline ends. This CDR3 region has 13 residues. The CDR3 protein is CASSFGGGNEQFF. Written as DNA, the CDR3 is TGTGCCAGCAGCTTCGGGGGCGGGAATGAGCAGTTCTTC. Drawing the rest from reference TRBV7-8 and TRBJ2-1, the complete variable domain is GAGVSQSPRYKVAKRGQDVALRCDPISGHVSLFWYQQALGQGPEFLTYFQNEAQLDKSGLPSDRFFAERPEGSVSTLKIQRTQQEDSAVYLCASSFGGGNEQFFGPGTRLTVL.

In this sample, this clonotype turned up a few times. The CDR3 nucleotides read TGTGCCAGCAGTTCGCACCCCCGGGCGAACTTGCACTTT. Translated, it gives CASSSHPRANLHF. V gene TRBV12-3 or TRBV12-4 combines with J gene TRBJ1-6; D is uncertain. CDR3 length equals 13 residues. With 4 bases removed from V and 19 bases from J, the gap between germline ends came to 20 bases.